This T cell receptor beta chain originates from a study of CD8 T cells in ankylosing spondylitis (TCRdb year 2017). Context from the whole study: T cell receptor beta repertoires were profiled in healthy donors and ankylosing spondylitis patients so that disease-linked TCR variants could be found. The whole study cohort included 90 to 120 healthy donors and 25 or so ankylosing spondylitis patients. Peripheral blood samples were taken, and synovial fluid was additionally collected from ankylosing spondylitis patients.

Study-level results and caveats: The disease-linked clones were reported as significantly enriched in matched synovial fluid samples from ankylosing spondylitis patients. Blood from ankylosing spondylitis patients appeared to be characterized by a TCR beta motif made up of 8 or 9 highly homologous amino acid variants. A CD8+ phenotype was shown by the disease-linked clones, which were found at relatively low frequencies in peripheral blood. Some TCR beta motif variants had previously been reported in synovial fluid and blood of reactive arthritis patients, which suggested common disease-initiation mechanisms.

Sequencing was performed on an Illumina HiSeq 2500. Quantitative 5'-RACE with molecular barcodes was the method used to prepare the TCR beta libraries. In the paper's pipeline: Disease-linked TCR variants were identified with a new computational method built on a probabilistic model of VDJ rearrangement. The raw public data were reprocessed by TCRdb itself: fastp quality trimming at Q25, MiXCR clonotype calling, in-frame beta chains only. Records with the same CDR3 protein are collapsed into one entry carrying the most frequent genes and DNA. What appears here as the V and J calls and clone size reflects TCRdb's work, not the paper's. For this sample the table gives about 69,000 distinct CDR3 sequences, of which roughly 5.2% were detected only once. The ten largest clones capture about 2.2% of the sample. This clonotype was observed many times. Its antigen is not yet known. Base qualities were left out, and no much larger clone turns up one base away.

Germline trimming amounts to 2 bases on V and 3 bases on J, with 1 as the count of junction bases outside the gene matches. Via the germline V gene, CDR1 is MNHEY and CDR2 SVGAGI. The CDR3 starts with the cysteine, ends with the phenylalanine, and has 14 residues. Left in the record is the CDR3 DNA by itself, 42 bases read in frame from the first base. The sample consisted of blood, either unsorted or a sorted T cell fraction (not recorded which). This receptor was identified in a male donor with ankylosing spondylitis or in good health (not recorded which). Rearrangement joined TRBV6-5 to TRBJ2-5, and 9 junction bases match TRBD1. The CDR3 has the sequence CASSYGTGKETQYF. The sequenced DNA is TGTGCCAGCAGTTACGGGACAGGGAAAGAGACCCAGTACTTC.